The 21 T cell receptor beta chains below all came from one sample that was sequenced in a study of blood T cell repertoires in COVID-19 (dated by TCRdb to 2018 to 2021). Preparation of the library involved the immunoSEQ multiplex PCR assay. TCRdb took this table from immuneACCESS and kept in-frame rearrangements with V and J called. Such tables lack part of the clones; where checked against another copy, unresolved V genes explain under half of the gap, and the rest is unexplained. The sample table records some 96,000 clones; 80% of these occur just once. The top ten constitute about an eighth of the sample. The sequencing sample was made of peripheral blood. The origin of the receptors is a woman between 65 and 79 years old with acute or convalescent COVID-19.

This sequence joins TRBV19 and TRBJ1-5; 9 nucleotides match TRBD1. Per the germline V gene, CDR1 is LNHDA and CDR2 is SQIVND (reference sequence). V dropped 8 bases and J dropped 4; count of bases not matched to a gene: 12. The CDR3 runs 16 residues. CDR3 in DNA: TGTGCCAGTCTGATCTCGGACAGGGGTGGGAATCAGCCCCAGCATTTT. Protein product: CASLISDRGGNQPQHF.

The rearrangement links TRBV7-2 to TRBJ1-2, with D unclear. The germline V gene encodes CDR1 SGHTA and CDR2 FQGNSA. The CDR3 is made up of 17 amino acids. Trimming took 5 bases from V and 4 from J, leaving 23 bases between them. This CDR3 reads CASSHPGVPRGSYGYTF. The CDR3 coding sequence is TGTGCCAGCAGCCACCCCGGGGTGCCCCGAGGATCCTATGGCTACACCTTC.

The chain is built from TRBV9 and TRBJ2-1, with D tentatively TRBD2 (6 bases). The germline gives CDR1 SGDLS, CDR2 YYNGEE. CDR3 length equals 16 residues. Trimming stripped 3 bases from V and 3 bases from J, with 16 bases between. CDR3 residues: CASSASGGSGYNEQFF. CDR3 DNA sequence: TGTGCCAGCAGCGCCTCCGGGGGTAGCGGCTACAATGAGCAGTTCTTC.

The rearrangement uses TRBV6-6 and TRBJ1-2; maybe TRBD1 (5 bases). Germline loops: CDR1 MNHNY, CDR2 SVGAGI (reference sequence). The CDR3 totals 16 residues. Trimming pared 7 bases from V and 0 bases from J, leaving 18 bases between. CDR3 nucleotide sequence: TGTGCCAGCAAGGATCAGGGCTCGCATACTAACTATGGCTACACCTTC. Translated: CASKDQGSHTNYGYTF.

This clone was detected once. The gene calls are TRBV6-5 and TRBJ2-5; D call uncertain. Germline V gene sequence: CDR1 MNHEY, CDR2 SVGAGI. Trimming took 8 bases from V and 4 from J, leaving 8 bases between them. This CDR3 region has 11 residues. DNA of the CDR3: TGTGCCAGCTTAAATATAGAGACCCAGTACTTC. The encoded protein is CASLNIETQYF.

This clone was recorded once. CDR3 in amino acids: CASSTLDRNTDTQYF. CDR3 in DNA: TGTGCCAGCAGCACCCTGGACAGGAACACAGATACGCAGTATTTT. This chain connects TRBV5-5 to TRBJ2-3, with TRBD1 identical over 7 bases. The CDR3 spans 15 residues. Germline V gene lookup returns CDR1 SGHKS and CDR2 YYEKEE (reference sequence). J gave up 2 bases and V 4 bases, and 7 bases lay outside the gene matches. Filled out from reference TRBV5-5 and TRBJ2-3, the complete variable domain reads DAGVTQSPTHLIKTRGQQVTLRCSPISGHKSVSWYQQVLGQGPQFIFQYYEKEERGRGNFPDRFSARQFPNYSSELNVNALLLGDSALYLCASSTLDRNTDTQYFGPGTRLTVL.

In its sample, this clone was seen a few times. The CDR3 loop is CASSPLDRGEKTQYF. The CDR3 bases are TGTGCCAGCAGCCCGCTGGACAGGGGAGAAAAGACCCAGTACTTC. V is TRBV6-5 and J is TRBJ2-5; 9 bases map to TRBD1. V trimming: 6 bases; J trimming: 6 bases; junction bases outside the gene matches: 11. This CDR3 is 15 amino acids long. Germline V lookup: CDR1 MNHEY, CDR2 SVGAGI.

The chain employs TRBV9 and TRBJ2-1; maybe TRBD2 (5 bases). Per germline, CDR1 SGDLS and CDR2 YYNGEE. The CDR3 spans 14 residues. V lost 3 bases and J lost 8, with 15 bases in between. The CDR3 protein is CASSGGGLRDEQFF. The CDR3 nucleotides are TGTGCCAGCAGCGGGGGTGGTTTGAGGGATGAGCAGTTCTTC. The whole variable domain, filled in from reference TRBV9 and TRBJ2-1, reads DSGVTQTPKHLITATGQRVTLRCSPRSGDLSVYWYQQSLDQGLQFLIQYYNGEERAKGNILERFSAQQFPDLHSELNLSSLELGDSALYFCASSGGGLRDEQFFGPGTRLTVL.

V and J are TRBV10-3 and TRBJ2-1; TRBD2 matches 14 bases. Germline-derived CDR1 and CDR2 are ENHRY and SYGVKD. Trimming removed 11 bases from V and 7 bases from J; junction bases left unmatched: 10. The CDR3 is made up of 15 amino acids. The CDR3 DNA is TGTGCCTTTAAACCGGGGACTAGCGGGGGAAATGAGCAGTTCTTC. It codes for CAFKPGTSGGNEQFF.

This clone was seen only once. The chain has TRBV12-3 or TRBV12-4 and TRBJ2-5; a weak D match, TRBD2 (5 bases). V lost 5 bases and J lost 2, with 9 bases in between. CDR3 size: 13 residues. CDR3 residues: CASSEGSQETQYF. The CDR3 region has the DNA TGTGCCAGCAGTGAGGGATCGCAAGAGACCCAGTACTTC.

The rearrangement uses TRBV28 and TRBJ2-1; 14 bases match TRBD2. Per germline, CDR1 MDHEN and CDR2 SYDVKM. V was pared by 4 bases and J by 6 bases, with 5 bases of the junction left unmatched. This CDR3 has 16 amino acids. The DNA of the CDR3 is TGTGCCAGCAGTTCGGGGACTAGCGGGGGATTCAATGAGCAGTTCTTC. This encodes CASSSGTSGGFNEQFF.

This clone is a singleton in its sample. The rearrangement joins TRBV2 to TRBJ2-3; no reliable D call. The germline gives CDR1 SNHLY, CDR2 FYNNEI. The length of the CDR3 is 11 residues. The V end was cut by 4 bases, the J end by 6 bases, with 5 bases between. CDR3 sequence (DNA): TGTGCCAGCAGTGTTCGGGATACGCAGTATTTT. Its translation is CASSVRDTQYF.

This rearrangement joins TRBV5-1 to TRBJ1-6; TRBD1 matches at 7 bases. CDR1 SGHRS and CDR2 YFSETQ come from the germline V gene. Unmatched junction bases numbered 11, after V lost 4 bases and J lost 13 bases. The CDR3 has 14 amino acids. In DNA form, the CDR3 reads TGCGCCAGCAGCCAAGGACAGGAAATTCACCCCCTCCACTTT. Its translation is CASSQGQEIHPLHF.

The rearrangement uses TRBV28 and TRBJ2-5, with D tentatively TRBD1 (5 bases). V was trimmed by 3 bases and J by 4 bases, leaving 12 bases between them. CDR1 is MDHEN, CDR2 SYDVKM, per germline. The length of the CDR3 is 14 residues. The CDR3 loop reads CASSFVAGLETQYF. The CDR3 DNA sequence: TGTGCCAGCAGTTTTGTTGCAGGGCTAGAGACCCAGTACTTC.

Here the CDR3 reads CASSYTTTPRHTEAFF. CDR3 nucleotides: TGTGCCAGCAGTTACACTACCACCCCCCGGCACACTGAAGCTTTCTTT. The V call is TRBV6-5, the J call TRBJ1-1; no definite D call. Trimming shortened V by 2 bases and J by 3 bases, and 16 bases separated the two germline ends. The CDR3 runs to 16 residues. Per germline, CDR1 MNHEY and CDR2 SVGAGI.

The chain carries TRBV11-3 and TRBJ2-3; no clear D. The germline V gene encodes CDR1 SGHNT and CDR2 YENEEA. This CDR3 spans 14 amino acids. V was clipped by 5 bases and J by 4 bases, with 13 bases between them. For the CDR3, the DNA is TGTGCCAGCAGCCGAAGAGATTTGGCAGATACGCAGTATTTT. Translated, it gives CASSRRDLADTQYF.

The chain employs TRBV6-5 and TRBJ2-7, with unresolved D. This CDR3 region has 13 residues. The germline V and J ends were trimmed by 5 bases and 0 bases, with 8 bases remaining between them. Germline V CDR1 and CDR2: MNHEY, SVGAGI. In nucleotides, the CDR3 is TGTGCCAGCAGTCAACTGAGCTCCTACGAGCAGTACTTC. Translation gives CASSQLSSYEQYF.

J is TRBJ1-1 and V is TRBV10-3; D remains unclear. V lost 2 bases to trimming and J lost 0 bases, with 10 bases between them. The germline V gene has CDR1 ENHRY and CDR2 SYGVKD. There are 15 residues in the CDR3. The CDR3 here is CAISEEAELNTEAFF. CDR3 DNA sequence: TGTGCCATCAGTGAGGAGGCGGAATTGAACACTGAAGCTTTCTTT.

The gene calls are TRBV7-2 and TRBJ2-3; a weak D match, TRBD1 (5 bases). Trimming shortened V by 2 bases and J by 2 bases, and 11 bases separated the two germline ends. The CDR3 extends over 15 amino acids. Germline V gene lookup returns CDR1 SGHTA and CDR2 FQGNSA. CDR3 residues: CASSLKAGFTDTQYF. Here the CDR3 DNA reads TGTGCCAGCAGCTTAAAAGCAGGGTTCACAGATACGCAGTATTTT.

The genes are TRBV3-1 (or the pseudogene TRBV3-2) and TRBJ1-1; TRBD1 is a possible D gene (6 bases). Deletions cut 4 bases from V and 1 base from J, with 10 bases between. Germline CDR1 and CDR2: LGHDT and YNNKEL (reference sequence). CDR3 length: 14 residues. CDR3 sequence: CASSPRQENTEAFF. The CDR3 DNA reads TGTGCCAGCAGCCCCCGACAGGAGAACACTGAAGCTTTCTTT.

V and J are TRBV7-2 and TRBJ1-2; D perhaps matches TRBD1 (5 bases). Per germline, CDR1 SGHTA and CDR2 FQGNSA. This CDR3 has 15 amino acids. Trimming stripped 5 bases from V and 3 bases from J, with 16 bases between. The CDR3: CASSLVGGGYYGYTF. The DNA of the CDR3 is TGTGCCAGCAGCCTTGTCGGGGGTGGCTACTATGGCTACACCTTC.